The 18 T cell receptor beta chains given below trace back to one sample, sequenced in a study of T-cell reconstitution after alpha-beta-depleted transplantation in children. A library of TCRbeta sequences, prepared with unique molecular identifiers, was generated. One entry per CDR3 protein, called by TCRdb with MiXCR from the PCR reads. The sample contains over 550,000 distinct CDR3 sequences, about 10% of which appear only once. The input for sequencing was PBMCs from the stem cell graft donor, taken from the stem cell graft. The receptors stem from a human donor who donated a stem cell graft to a child with acute myeloid leukemia.

Many counts were recorded for this clonotype. The chain recombines TRBV4-2 with TRBJ1-6, with a possible D match to TRBD1 (6 bases). Trimming cost V 4 bases and J 10 bases, with 20 bases left between them. CDR3 length: 16 residues. Germline CDR1 LGHNA, CDR2 YNFKEQ. The CDR3 nucleotides are TGTGCCAGCAGCCCCCTACGGGGGGGAGGGGGATCACCCCTCCACTTT. It codes for CASSPLRGGGGSPLHF.

This clonotype was seen at least ten times. The chain links TRBV6-5 to TRBJ2-7, with TRBD2 identical over 9 bases. Trimming cost V 4 bases and J 3 bases; bases outside gene matches: 7. The CDR3 is 15 amino acids. Germline V gives CDR1 MNHEY, CDR2 SVGAGI. In nucleotides, the CDR3 is TGTGCCAGCAGTTCCCGGGGTAGCGGGAGCTACGAGCAGTACTTC. Translated, it gives CASSSRGSGSYEQYF.

The CDR3 loop reads CASSLWDQTYEQYF. CDR3 in DNA: TGTGCCAGCAGTTTATGGGACCAAACCTACGAGCAGTACTTC. The chain uses TRBV27 and TRBJ2-7; D assignment may be TRBD1 or TRBD2 (5 bases each). The V end lost 1 base, the J end lost 2 bases, and 9 bases lay between the germline ends. The length of the CDR3 is 14 residues. Germline CDR1 MNHEY, CDR2 SMNVEV (reference sequence).

At least ten counts were recorded for this clonotype. The rearrangement links TRBV20-1 to TRBJ1-1; no definite D call. The CDR3 runs to 12 residues. V was clipped by 6 bases and J by 6 bases, with 14 bases between them. Germline assignment: CDR1 DFQATT and CDR2 SNEGSKA (reference sequence). The DNA for the CDR3 is TGCAGTGCCCTCACGGTTGCCGCTGAAGCTTTCTTT. Protein sequence: CSALTVAAEAFF.

This clonotype was seen repeatedly, ten times or more. The chain joins TRBV10-3 to TRBJ2-3; no clear D gene. CDR3 length: 16 amino acids. From germline, CDR1 is ENHRY and CDR2 SYGVKD. The V gene lost 2 bases and the J gene lost 0 bases, with 12 bases spanning the gap. CDR3 protein: CAISEQAASSTDTQYF. The CDR3, as DNA: TGTGCCATCAGTGAGCAGGCAGCCTCTAGCACAGATACGCAGTATTTT.

This clonotype was counted between two and nine times. V usage is TRBV29-1 and J usage is TRBJ2-7; weak D call: TRBD1 (5 bases). Germline V gene data show CDR1 as SQVTM and CDR2 as ANQGSEA. V was trimmed by 3 bases and J by 5 bases, leaving 23 bases between them. The CDR3 is 16 amino acids. The CDR3 loop is CSVESVGQGAENEQYF. The CDR3 DNA follows: TGCAGCGTTGAGAGTGTCGGTCAAGGGGCAGAAAACGAGCAGTACTTC.

This clonotype was recorded at least ten times. The gene calls are TRBV6-1 and TRBJ2-1; 9 nucleotides align to TRBD2. The CDR3 loop spans 15 amino acids. Germline V gives CDR1 MNHNS, CDR2 SASEGT. Unmatched junction bases numbered 4, after V lost 7 bases and J lost 0 bases. The CDR3: CASTISGSSYNEQFF. The CDR3 bases are TGTGCCAGCACCATTAGCGGGAGCTCCTACAATGAGCAGTTCTTC.

The CDR3 sequence is CASSYLGRGEKLFF. CDR3 coding DNA: TGTGCCAGCAGTTACCTGGGGCGCGGTGAAAAACTGTTTTTT. The V call is TRBV12-3 or TRBV12-4, the J call TRBJ1-4, with a tentative D call TRBD1 (5 bases). V was clipped by 4 bases and J by 7 bases, with 13 bases between them. CDR3 length: 14 residues.

In this sample, this clonotype turned up many times. This chain connects TRBV29-1 to TRBJ1-1; D ambiguous. The CDR3 has 15 residues. The germline V and J ends were trimmed by 4 bases and 1 base, with 16 bases remaining between them. Germline CDR1 is SQVTM and CDR2 is ANQGSEA. CDR3 sequence reads: CSVGALPGPNTEAFF. The CDR3, as DNA: TGCAGCGTTGGCGCCCTCCCCGGGCCGAACACTGAAGCTTTCTTT.

This clonotype was counted only a few times. The chain links TRBV12-3 or TRBV12-4 to TRBJ2-1, with 11 positions matching TRBD2. The CDR3 covers 16 residues. With V trimmed by 4 bases and J by 9 bases, 11 bases remained unmatched. For the CDR3, the DNA is TGTGCCAGCAGTTCGACACTAGCGGGAGTAGGGGGTGAGCAGTTCTTC. The encoded protein is CASSSTLAGVGGEQFF.

The chain employs TRBV7-3 and TRBJ2-7; 9 nucleotides align to TRBD1. The CDR3 totals 15 residues. CDR1 and CDR2 from the germline V gene are SGHTA and FQGTGA. Trimming cost V 1 base and J 7 bases; bases outside gene matches: 8. This CDR3 reads CASSLRDRGSGEQYF. CDR3 in DNA: TGTGCCAGCAGCTTAAGAGACAGGGGGTCGGGAGAGCAGTACTTC.

The chain combines TRBV6-1 with TRBJ1-5; D might be TRBD1 (5 bases). The germline V and J ends were trimmed by 4 bases and 5 bases, with 9 bases remaining between them. CDR1 MNHNS and CDR2 SASEGT come from the germline V gene. The CDR3 has 13 amino acids. DNA for the CDR3: TGTGCCAGCAGTGTGGGGCCCGATCAGCCCCAGCATTTT. The encoded protein is CASSVGPDQPQHF.

This clonotype appeared a few times. The chain couples TRBV7-9 to TRBJ1-1; D is undetermined. In germline, CDR1 is SEHNR, CDR2 FQNEAQ (reference sequence). This CDR3 spans 15 amino acids. The V end lost 5 bases, the J end lost 0 bases, and 13 bases lay between the germline ends. The CDR3 here is CASSPRYNMNTEAFF. The CDR3 region has the DNA TGTGCCAGCAGCCCCCGATACAACATGAACACTGAAGCTTTCTTT.

This chain links TRBV9 with TRBJ2-7; no clear D. The CDR3 is 15 amino acids. The V gene lost 2 bases and the J gene lost 6 bases, with 18 bases spanning the gap. Germline V lookup: CDR1 SGDLS, CDR2 YYNGEE. CDR3 protein: CASSVAGSLGAEQYF. The CDR3 nucleotides are TGTGCCAGCAGCGTCGCCGGAAGTCTCGGAGCCGAGCAGTACTTC. The full variable domain, in which reference TRBV9 and TRBJ2-7 provide the parts outside the CDR3, is DSGVTQTPKHLITATGQRVTLRCSPRSGDLSVYWYQQSLDQGLQFLIQYYNGEERAKGNILERFSAQQFPDLHSELNLSSLELGDSALYFCASSVAGSLGAEQYFGPGTRLTVT.

J is TRBJ2-2 and V is TRBV3-1; D remains ambiguous. V dropped 4 bases and J dropped 1 base, with 25 bases sitting between them. The germline CDR1 and CDR2 sequences are LGHDT and YNNKEL (reference sequence). The CDR3 runs 20 residues. The CDR3 bases are TGTGCCAGCAGCCCCGAGTGTTTCCTTGGCGTACAGCTGAACACCGGGGAGCTGTTTTTT. It codes for CASSPECFLGVQLNTGELFF.

This clonotype was recorded many times. V usage is TRBV12-3 or TRBV12-4 and J usage is TRBJ2-1; D uncertain. The CDR3 is made up of 11 amino acids. Trimming cost V 7 bases and J 7 bases, with 8 bases left between them. The CDR3 DNA is TGTGCCAGCAACCTAGGGAATGAGCAGTTCTTC. Translation gives CASNLGNEQFF.

This clonotype occurred many times. The V and J genes are TRBV5-1 and TRBJ2-7; 13 bases map to TRBD2. The trim removed 3 bases at V and 3 bases at J, leaving 3 bases unmatched. This CDR3 has 15 amino acids. CDR1 and CDR2 (germline): SGHRS, YFSETQ. CDR3 bases: TGCGCCAGCAGCTGGACTAGCGGGAGAGACTACGAGCAGTACTTC. Translation: CASSWTSGRDYEQYF.

This clonotype was observed a single time. The CDR3 DNA reads TGTGCCAGCAGCATCCGACTAGCGGGTCACACAGATACGCAGTATTTT. The encoded protein is CASSIRLAGHTDTQYF. The J gene is TRBJ2-3, the V gene TRBV7-9, with TRBD2 matching over 10 bases. The CDR3 runs to 16 residues. V shed 5 bases and J 2 bases; nucleotides not matched to a gene: 7. Germline V lookup: CDR1 SEHNR, CDR2 FQNEAQ (reference sequence).